A selection of T cell receptor beta chains follows, all from one sample in a study of Graves' ophthalmopathy and Graves' hyperthyroidism. Each CDR3 protein is one row after TCRdb ran MiXCR on the multiplex PCR reads. The sample shows hundreds of thousands of distinct CDR3 sequences, roughly two fifths of them seen only once. The sequencing input was peripheral blood. These receptors all stem from an adult man with Graves' ophthalmopathy. Each CDR3 is given with its conserved first and last residue. Fields, in order: clone size, J gene, D gene, CDR3 length, V gene, CDR3 protein, CDR3 DNA. The D gene is left open where the match is weak. Size is omitted from some rows. Given values are once, few, many or a class for expanded clones.

size: few
J: TRBJ1-2
D: NA
length: 16
V: TRBV4-1
CDR3: CASSQVIRGSDYGYTF
DNA: TGCGCCAGCAGCCAAGTCATAAGGGGGAGTGACTATGGCTACACCTTC

size: NA
J: TRBJ1-3
D: NA
length: 15
V: TRBV7-9
CDR3: CASSLTSNSGNTIYF
DNA: TGTGCCAGCAGCCTGACAAGCAACTCTGGAAACACCATATATTTT

size: many
J: TRBJ2-2
D: NA
length: 13
V: TRBV12-3/TRBV12-4
CDR3: CASSSGVSGELFF
DNA: TGTGCCAGCAGTTCAGGCGTCTCCGGGGAGCTGTTTTTT

size: NA
J: TRBJ1-2
D: NA
length: 15
V: TRBV9
CDR3: CASSVDLMDGNGYTF
DNA: TGTGCCAGCAGCGTAGACCTGATGGATGGTAATGGCTACACCTTC

size: once
J: TRBJ2-2
D: NA
length: 15
V: TRBV11-3
CDR3: CASSLTRGDTGELFF
DNA: TGTGCCAGCAGCTTAACCAGGGGTGACACCGGGGAGCTGTTTTTT

size: many
J: TRBJ1-3
D: NA
length: 13
V: TRBV10-3
CDR3: CAISEKPRNTIYF
DNA: TGTGCCATCAGTGAGAAGCCCCGGAACACCATATATTTT

size: NA
J: TRBJ1-5
D: TRBD1
length: 16
V: TRBV24-1
CDR3: CASSLGTGTGNQPQHF
DNA: TGTGCCAGCTCCCTAGGGACAGGGACGGGCAATCAGCCCCAGCATTTT

size: few
J: TRBJ2-7
D: TRBD2
length: 15
V: TRBV4-1
CDR3: CASSLGSGISYEQYF
DNA: TGCGCCAGCAGCCTTGGTAGCGGGATTTCCTACGAGCAGTACTTC

size: NA
J: TRBJ1-5
D: NA
length: 16
V: TRBV11-2
CDR3: CASSLVGQGYNQPQHF
DNA: TGTGCCAGCAGCTTAGTCGGACAAGGTTACAATCAGCCCCAGCATTTT

size: many
J: TRBJ1-5
D: NA
length: 15
V: TRBV12-3/TRBV12-4
CDR3: CASSLDSYSNQPQHF
DNA: TGTGCCAGCAGTTTGGACAGTTATAGCAATCAGCCCCAGCATTTT

size: many
J: TRBJ2-5
D: NA
length: 12
V: TRBV10-3
CDR3: CAIRGEEETQYF
DNA: TGTGCCATCAGGGGAGAGGAGGAGACCCAGTACTTC

size: many
J: TRBJ1-2
D: NA
length: 17
V: TRBV9
CDR3: CASSAHQEYARNYGYTF
DNA: TGTGCCAGCAGCGCCCACCAGGAGTACGCGAGGAACTATGGCTACACCTTC

size: NA
J: TRBJ1-2
D: NA
length: 12
V: TRBV29-1
CDR3: CSVGGRNYGYTF
DNA: TGCAGCGTTGGGGGCCGTAACTATGGCTACACCTTC

size: many
J: TRBJ2-7
D: NA
length: 13
V: TRBV29-1
CDR3: CSVFGRRDDEQYF
DNA: TGCAGCGTTTTTGGGCGCAGGGACGACGAGCAGTACTTC

size: NA
J: TRBJ2-3
D: NA
length: 11
V: TRBV7-2
CDR3: CASRSTDTQYF
DNA: TGTGCCAGCAGATCTACAGATACGCAGTATTTT

size: NA
J: TRBJ2-2
D: NA
length: 15
V: TRBV7-9
CDR3: CATLPGSVNTGELFF
DNA: TGTGCCACCTTACCTGGGTCGGTGAACACCGGGGAGCTGTTTTTT

size: few
J: TRBJ2-2
D: TRBD2
length: 11
V: TRBV7-9
CDR3: CGGEDTGELFF
DNA: TGCGGGGGGGAGGACACCGGGGAGCTGTTTTTT

size: many
J: TRBJ1-5
D: NA
length: 13
V: TRBV6-1
CDR3: CASSDTRTQPQHF
DNA: TGTGCCAGCAGTGACACACGGACTCAGCCCCAGCATTTT

size: NA
J: TRBJ2-5
D: NA
length: 14
V: TRBV20-1
CDR3: CSARPPGRVGTQYF
DNA: TGCAGTGCTAGACCCCCTGGTCGGGTAGGAACCCAGTACTTC

size: many
J: TRBJ2-2
D: TRBD1
length: 17
V: TRBV29-1
CDR3: CSVVKSSGGPSAGELFF
DNA: TGCAGCGTCGTAAAATCCTCAGGGGGCCCTTCGGCCGGGGAGCTGTTTTTT

size: NA
J: TRBJ1-1
D: NA
length: 14
V: TRBV7-2
CDR3: CASSSGGEITEAFF
DNA: TGTGCCAGCAGCTCTGGGGGGGAGATTACTGAAGCTTTCTTT

size: many
J: TRBJ2-7
D: TRBD1
length: 15
V: TRBV10-3
CDR3: CAISAPGQSSYEQYF
DNA: TGTGCCATCAGTGCACCGGGACAGAGCTCCTACGAGCAGTACTTC

size: many
J: TRBJ1-2
D: NA
length: 15
V: TRBV3-1
CDR3: CASSQGTERGYGYTF
DNA: TGTGCCAGCAGCCAAGGGACGGAGAGGGGCTATGGCTACACCTTC

size: many
J: TRBJ2-6
D: NA
length: 17
V: TRBV2
CDR3: CASSEGQGTSGANVLTF
DNA: TGTGCCAGCAGTGAAGGCCAGGGGACTTCTGGGGCCAACGTCCTGACTTTC

size: NA
J: TRBJ2-5
D: TRBD1
length: 15
V: TRBV11-2
CDR3: CASSPGTGNQETQYF
DNA: TGCGCCAGCAGCCCCGGGACAGGGAACCAAGAGACCCAGTACTTC

size: NA
J: TRBJ1-2
D: NA
length: 11
V: TRBV10-3
CDR3: CAITGEGGNTF
DNA: TGTGCCATCACCGGGGAAGGTGGAAACACCTTC

size: once
J: TRBJ1-6
D: NA
length: 20
V: TRBV5-1
CDR3: CASSQAIPGPKSSYNSPLHF
DNA: TGCGCCAGCAGCCAAGCCATTCCGGGACCGAAGAGCTCCTATAATTCACCCCTCCACTTT

size: many
J: TRBJ1-5
D: NA
length: 16
V: TRBV7-8
CDR3: CASSLARIRGSQPQHF
DNA: TGTGCCAGCAGCTTAGCACGCATCCGAGGCAGTCAGCCCCAGCATTTT

size: NA
J: TRBJ2-3
D: NA
length: 15
V: TRBV7-9
CDR3: CASSLGGARTDTQYF
DNA: TGTGCCAGCAGCTTAGGCGGGGCGCGGACAGATACGCAGTATTTT

size: NA
J: TRBJ2-6
D: NA
length: 16
V: TRBV9
CDR3: CASSQAQRAGANVLTF
DNA: TGTGCCAGCAGCCAAGCTCAAAGGGCTGGGGCCAACGTCCTGACTTTC

size: NA
J: TRBJ2-5
D: TRBD2
length: 16
V: TRBV7-8
CDR3: CASWGLAGHGTETQYF
DNA: TGTGCCAGCTGGGGACTAGCGGGACATGGAACGGAGACCCAGTACTTC

size: many
J: TRBJ1-1
D: NA
length: 17
V: TRBV7-9
CDR3: CASTILGLGSLNTEAFF
DNA: TGTGCCAGCACCATTTTAGGTTTGGGCAGCCTGAACACTGAAGCTTTCTTT

size: many
J: TRBJ1-5
D: TRBD1
length: 14
V: TRBV24-1
CDR3: CATSDRIRGQPQHF
DNA: TGTGCCACCAGTGATAGGATCAGGGGGCAGCCCCAGCATTTT

size: many
J: TRBJ2-5
D: TRBD1
length: 13
V: TRBV5-6
CDR3: CASSRGQGETQYF
DNA: TGTGCCAGCAGCCGCGGACAGGGAGAGACCCAGTACTTC

size: once
J: TRBJ2-2
D: NA
length: 15
V: TRBV7-3
CDR3: CASSLGQQNTGELFF
DNA: TGTGCCAGCAGCTTAGGACAGCAGAACACCGGGGAGCTGTTTTTT

size: few
J: TRBJ2-2
D: TRBD2
length: 19
V: TRBV4-2
CDR3: CASSQGVLGLAGETGELFF
DNA: TGTGCCAGCAGCCAAGGGGTACTGGGACTAGCGGGAGAAACCGGGGAGCTGTTTTTT

size: NA
J: TRBJ2-7
D: NA
length: 14
V: TRBV5-8
CDR3: CASSLALASYEQYF
DNA: TGTGCCAGCAGCTTGGCTCTAGCGTCCTACGAGCAGTACTTC

size: once
J: TRBJ2-1
D: NA
length: 12
V: TRBV29-1
CDR3: CSVGRAHNEQFF
DNA: TGCAGCGTTGGGAGGGCCCACAATGAGCAGTTCTTC

size: many
J: TRBJ2-7
D: TRBD2
length: 15
V: TRBV7-2
CDR3: CASSFGAGDPYEQYF
DNA: TGTGCCAGCAGCTTTGGAGCGGGGGACCCCTACGAGCAGTACTTC

size: NA
J: TRBJ2-7
D: TRBD2
length: 13
V: TRBV20-1
CDR3: CSAATSGGYEQYF
DNA: TGCAGTGCGGCGACTAGCGGGGGGTACGAGCAGTACTTC

size: few
J: TRBJ2-5
D: TRBD1
length: 17
V: TRBV7-9
CDR3: CASSVAPRDRVVGTQYF
DNA: TGTGCCAGCAGCGTAGCCCCCCGGGACAGGGTGGTTGGGACCCAGTACTTC

size: many
J: TRBJ1-2
D: NA
length: 15
V: TRBV11-2
CDR3: CASSTPRHTNYGYTF
DNA: TGTGCCAGCAGCACGCCCAGACATACCAACTATGGCTACACCTTC

size: many
J: TRBJ2-7
D: TRBD1
length: 12
V: TRBV2
CDR3: CASFGTVYEQYF
DNA: TGTGCCAGCTTTGGGACAGTCTACGAGCAGTACTTC

size: few
J: TRBJ2-7
D: NA
length: 14
V: TRBV6-1
CDR3: CASSEALGPYEQYF
DNA: TGTGCCAGCAGTGAAGCGCTGGGGCCCTACGAGCAGTACTTC

size: many
J: TRBJ1-1
D: NA
length: 12
V: TRBV19
CDR3: CASSVRSTEAFF
DNA: TGTGCCAGTAGCGTCCGGAGCACTGAAGCTTTCTTT

size: NA
J: TRBJ1-1
D: TRBD1
length: 15
V: TRBV4-1
CDR3: CASSVQGNEGTEAFF
DNA: TGCGCCAGCAGCGTACAGGGGAATGAGGGCACTGAAGCTTTCTTT

size: NA
J: TRBJ2-5
D: TRBD2
length: 16
V: TRBV11-3
CDR3: CASSQDLAGRQETQYF
DNA: TGTGCCAGCAGCCAAGATTTAGCGGGGCGACAAGAGACCCAGTACTTC

size: NA
J: TRBJ2-3
D: TRBD1
length: 16
V: TRBV25-1
CDR3: CASSESWDRSTDTQYF
DNA: TGTGCCAGCAGTGAATCTTGGGACAGGAGCACAGATACGCAGTATTTT

size: NA
J: TRBJ2-7
D: NA
length: 13
V: TRBV25-1
CDR3: CASFGRSNYEQYF
DNA: TGTGCCAGCTTCGGTCGCTCAAACTACGAGCAGTACTTC

size: NA
J: TRBJ2-7
D: NA
length: 17
V: TRBV29-1
CDR3: CSSRGGPGTGSHYEQYF
DNA: TGCAGCTCGCGGGGGGGGCCCGGGACAGGCTCCCACTACGAGCAGTACTTC

size: many
J: TRBJ1-1
D: NA
length: 14
V: TRBV7-9
CDR3: CASSLPVANTEAFF
DNA: TGTGCCAGCAGCTTACCCGTGGCGAACACTGAAGCTTTCTTT

size: many
J: TRBJ2-7
D: TRBD1
length: 15
V: TRBV7-2
CDR3: CASSSGTATYYEQYF
DNA: TGTGCCAGCAGCTCAGGGACAGCTACTTACTACGAGCAGTACTTC

size: NA
J: TRBJ2-7
D: NA
length: 14
V: TRBV10-2
CDR3: CASSAGPSSYEQCF
DNA: TGCGCCAGCAGTGCAGGGCCGAGTTCCTACGAGCAGTGCTTC

size: many
J: TRBJ1-1
D: NA
length: 17
V: TRBV20-1
CDR3: CSARDNLRAEANTEAFF
DNA: TGCAGTGCTAGAGATAATCTTCGGGCCGAGGCCAACACTGAAGCTTTCTTT

size: many
J: TRBJ1-6
D: TRBD1
length: 15
V: TRBV19
CDR3: CASTPGQASRSPLHF
DNA: TGTGCCAGTACCCCGGGACAGGCGAGCAGGTCACCCCTCCACTTT

size: NA
J: TRBJ2-7
D: TRBD2
length: 18
V: TRBV6-5
CDR3: CASRRSLTTSGSRGEQYF
DNA: TGTGCCAGCAGACGCAGCCTTACAACTAGCGGGAGTAGAGGCGAGCAGTACTTC

size: NA
J: TRBJ2-2
D: TRBD1
length: 17
V: TRBV9
CDR3: CASSGLGTGGRTGELFF
DNA: TGTGCCAGCAGCGGCCTAGGGACAGGGGGCCGGACCGGGGAGCTGTTTTTT

size: NA
J: TRBJ2-5
D: NA
length: 15
V: TRBV27
CDR3: CASSPHLDSQETQYF
DNA: TGTGCCAGCAGTCCACACCTGGACAGCCAAGAGACCCAGTACTTC